The entry below gives a single TCR beta chain sequence along with its context. Its specificity is not known. Germline V gives CDR1 KGHSH, CDR2 LQKENI. V was clipped by 0 bases and J by 2 bases, with 14 bases between them. The CDR3 covers 16 residues. Use of 60 Vbeta and 13 Jbeta primers characterized the PCR. Profiled with immunoSEQ multiplex PCR; TCRdb holds only in-frame clones, not every one. The profile covers 150,000 or so clones, with nearly 80% appearing a single time and around 1% taken by the ten largest. This specimen belongs to a study of cytomegalovirus exposure and HLA in healthy donors. Study findings and constraints: An assumption of roughly uniform sequencing depth across donors underlay the presence/absence analyses. The authors enumerated 180 or so TCR beta chains as linked to cytomegalovirus.

The TCR was taken from a woman in her fifties or sixties in good health and CMV-seropositive. The V and J genes are TRBV18 and TRBJ2-7; TRBD2 is a possible D gene (5 bases). Sequenced: PBMCs. The CDR3 bases are TGTGCCAGCTCACCACCGGCTGGGCGGGTCACCTACGAGCAGTACTTC. Its translation is CASSPPAGRVTYEQYF.